Included here is one TCR beta chain sequence, with context. The germline V and J ends were trimmed by 4 bases and 4 bases, with 5 bases remaining between them. This CDR3 is 11 amino acids long. The germline V gene has CDR1 SNHLY and CDR2 FYNNEI. These data are taken from a study of T cell responses to AZD1222 COVID-19 vaccine. Sequencing was performed with immunoSEQ multiplex PCR; in TCRdb, only in-frame clones are kept and a portion is missing. The sample has more than 110,000 clones, around 90% seen once. The TCR sequence derives from an adult in good health. Sample: peripheral blood, taken on day 0 of AZD1222 vaccination. J is TRBJ2-7 and V is TRBV2; D is unclear. CDR3 nucleotide sequence: TGTGCCAGCAGTGGGGAATACGAGCAGTACTTC. Its translation is CASSGEYEQYF.